This record covers a single T cell receptor beta chain. Its antigen is not identified. This sample stems from a study of shared clonotypes between healthy human individuals. Selected positively for CCR7 and CD45RO-negative, naive CD8 cells excluded terminally differentiated effector memory CD45RA+ cells. Study results and limitations: The study generally estimated greater richness for naive than memory subsets. Exclusively blood specimens were collected; tissue repertoires likely differ. The naive CD4 repertoires of several donors were compared, and approximately 5.3% of clonotypes were shared.

J was trimmed by 2 bases and V by 5 bases; bases with no gene match: 5. The CDR3 is made up of 16 amino acids. Germline CDR1 and CDR2: MNHEY and SMNVEV (reference sequence). Profiling relied on immunoSEQ multiplex PCR, and the TCRdb table lists in-frame clones only, not all of them. Seen here are hundreds of thousands of clones, about 95% observed once, and the top ten hold about 0.11%. Sequencing input: naive CD8+ T cells sorted from blood. This receptor was obtained from a woman under 40 in good health. V is TRBV27 and J is TRBJ2-1, with TRBD2 matching over 11 bases. CDR3 coding DNA: TGTGCCAGCAGTCCTACTAGCGGGAGCCCCTACAATGAGCAGTTCTTC. Translation: CASSPTSGSPYNEQFF.